This TCR beta chain was captured by sequencing in a study of response to subunit inactivated influenza vaccine. Study observations and caveats: Authors suggested seasonal influenza vaccinations each recruit few new T cells.

TCRdb re-analysed the RT-PCR reads in MiXCR, keeping a single row per CDR3 protein. The table includes about 700,000 distinct CDR3 sequences, 14% detected once. Note on this clonotype: Antigen specificity is unknown.

This CDR3 has 13 residues. Germline assignment: CDR1 SQVTM and CDR2 ANQGSEA. Trimming took 6 bases from V and 2 from J; bases not matched to a gene: 5. The gene calls are TRBV29-1 and TRBJ2-7; 9 bases map to TRBD1. This specimen consisted of PBMCs from blood, obtained less than 15 days before vaccination. The source of this sequence is a man in his fifties who received an inactivated influenza vaccine. CDR3 DNA sequence: TGCAGCGTCGGGACAGGGCGGACCTACGAGCAGTACTTC. Its protein is CSVGTGRTYEQYF.